The clone carrying this TCR beta chain was detected only a few times. What it binds is not known. TCRbeta library construction was performed incorporating unique molecular identifiers. TCRdb passed the PCR reads through MiXCR, listing each CDR3 protein once. The profile covers about 600,000 distinct CDR3 sequences, with approximately 12% appearing a single time and 2.2% taken by the ten largest. This entry belongs to a study of T-cell reconstitution after alpha-beta-depleted transplantation in children. The study, taken as a whole, reports: A year had passed since transplant, and T-cell counts and diversity by then came mostly from newly produced T cells.

The CDR3 runs 15 residues. V was cut by 0 bases and J by 4 bases, with 12 bases left in between. Germline V gives CDR1 LGHNA, CDR2 YSLEER. This sequence originates from a male patient younger than 18 who had a stem cell transplant for acute myeloid leukemia, so the T cells may come from the graft donor. V and J are TRBV4-3 and TRBJ1-1; D remains unclear. Sequenced material: PBMCs, mostly from graft donor cells, taken 360 days after TCRalphabeta/CD19-depleted stem cell transplant. The CDR3 DNA reads TGCGCCAGCAGCCAAGATATGGGGATAAGCACTGAAGCTTTCTTT. Translated, it gives CASSQDMGISTEAFF.